Below are 17 T cell receptor beta chains sequenced from a single sample in a study of beta chain features in type 1 diabetes. Broader study findings: TCRB CDR3 length was moderately but significantly reduced in all four CD4+ subsets of Type 1 diabetes patients.

Reverse transcription of all isolated RNA meant that expressed TCRB transcripts were sequenced. Sequenced by immunoSEQ multiplex PCR; TCRdb stores in-frame clones only, minus some. The sample lists under 150,000 clones, 17% occurring once. These TCRs' antigens remain unknown. The specimen sequenced was central memory CD4+ T cells from blood. These receptors all come from a man between 18 and 35 years old with type 1 diabetes.

The V gene is TRBV4-2, the J gene TRBJ1-1; no firm D call. Deletions cut 0 bases from V and 1 base from J, with 6 bases between. In germline, CDR1 is LGHNA, CDR2 YNFKEQ. The CDR3 runs to 14 residues. The CDR3: CASSQDRANTEAFF. In nucleotides, the CDR3 is TGTGCCAGCAGCCAAGATCGTGCGAACACTGAAGCTTTCTTT.

Regarding this clone: A much more abundant neighbour one base away suggests this may be a read error. As the CDR3 is not closed by the conserved phenylalanine or tryptophan, this likely results from a read error. The chain joins TRBV7-9 to TRBJ2-7; 9 bases fit TRBD1. This CDR3 comprises 16 residues. After removal of 5 bases from V and 2 bases from J, the junction contained 10 bases not matched to a gene. Germline-derived CDR1 and CDR2 are SEHNR and FQNEAQ (reference sequence). In nucleotides, the CDR3 is TGTGCCAGCAGCCCCTACTCCGGGACAGGGCCCTACGAGCAGTACCTC. It encodes CASSPYSGTGPYEQYL.

This clone came up a few times. The chain is built from TRBV5-1 and TRBJ1-1; D gene ambiguous. Germline V CDR1 and CDR2: SGHRS, YFSETQ. The CDR3 has 14 residues. Trimming cost V 4 bases and J 0 bases, with 10 bases left between them. The CDR3 sequence is CASSVGSVNTEAFF. In DNA, the CDR3 is TGCGCCAGCAGCGTTGGGAGTGTGAACACTGAAGCTTTCTTT.

This clone was detected only a few times. The chain employs TRBV4-1 and TRBJ2-2, with TRBD1 identical over 9 bases. CDR1 is MGHRA and CDR2 is YSYEKL in the germline V gene. J gave up 4 bases and V 6 bases, and 6 bases lay outside the gene matches. There are 15 residues in the CDR3. The CDR3 sequence is CASSRNRGRTGELFF. CDR3 coding DNA: TGCGCCAGCAGTCGAAACAGGGGGCGCACCGGGGAGCTGTTTTTT.

This clone was observed a handful of times. V gene TRBV7-2 combines with J gene TRBJ2-3; 10 bases fit TRBD2. From germline, CDR1 is SGHTA and CDR2 FQGNSA. J was trimmed by 5 bases and V by 7 bases; bases with no gene match: 6. The CDR3 sequence is 14 residues long. CDR3 in DNA: TGTGCCAGCAATGGGGGACTAGCGAAAGATACGCAGTATTTT. Protein sequence: CASNGGLAKDTQYF.

V is TRBV5-1 and J is TRBJ1-1, with 8 bases lining up with TRBD1. Germline assignment: CDR1 SGHRS and CDR2 YFSETQ. The CDR3 spans 14 residues. J lost 0 bases, V lost 7 bases, and 5 bases had no gene match. The CDR3 DNA sequence: TGCGCCAGCGGACAGGGCACTTTGAACACTGAAGCTTTCTTT. Its translation: CASGQGTLNTEAFF.

This clone was counted only a few times. This chain uses TRBV15 with TRBJ2-7; D unresolved. The CDR3 contains 13 residues. Germline V gene sequence: CDR1 LNHNV, CDR2 YYDKDF (reference sequence). V shed 0 bases and J shed 6 bases, with 9 bases lying between them. The CDR3 DNA reads TGTGCCACCAGCAGAGATGGAAGCCCCGAGCAGTACTTC. This translates into CATSRDGSPEQYF.

This rearrangement joins TRBV2 to TRBJ2-3, with unresolved D. Germline CDR1 SNHLY, CDR2 FYNNEI. The CDR3 spans 12 residues. V lost 6 bases and J lost 0, with 4 bases in between. In nucleotides, the CDR3 is TGTGCCAGCAGAATAAGCACAGATACGCAGTATTTT. Amino acid sequence: CASRISTDTQYF.

The rearrangement joins TRBV28 to TRBJ1-1, with D uncertain. The CDR3 contains 11 residues. Trimming pared 2 bases from V and 11 bases from J, leaving 9 bases between. From germline, CDR1 is MDHEN and CDR2 SYDVKM. The CDR3 coding sequence is TGTGCCAGCAGTTTACAGCGACTTGCTTTCTTT. Encoded protein: CASSLQRLAFF.

The J gene is TRBJ1-5, the V gene TRBV7-8, with TRBD1 as a possible D gene (6 bases). The germline gives CDR1 SGHVS, CDR2 FQNEAQ. The CDR3 has 16 residues. Trimming stripped 5 bases from V and 3 bases from J, with 17 bases between. For the CDR3, the DNA is TGTGCCAGCAGCCCCCGAGAGGGGGGCTACAATCAGCCCCAGCATTTT. Its translation is CASSPREGGYNQPQHF.

This chain connects TRBV5-6 to TRBJ2-1; D might be TRBD1 (6 bases). There are 13 residues in the CDR3. V lost 3 bases, J lost 8 bases, and 12 bases lay in between. Germline CDR1 is SGHDT and CDR2 is YYEEEE. The CDR3 coding sequence is TGTGCCAGCAGCTCAGGGAACAGGGATGAGCAGTTCTTC. Protein: CASSSGNRDEQFF.

This chain uses TRBV7-2 with TRBJ1-6, with 9 nucleotides matching TRBD1. The trim removed 5 bases at V and 10 bases at J, leaving 6 bases unmatched. The CDR3 totals 14 residues. Germline lookup yields CDR1 SGHTA and CDR2 FQGNSA. The CDR3 spells CASSPGQGRSPLHF. DNA for the CDR3: TGTGCCAGCAGCCCGGGACAGGGACGGTCACCCCTCCACTTT.

This clone has only one observation. The chain has TRBV5-4 and TRBJ1-2; 9 nucleotides align to TRBD1. This CDR3 contains 14 residues. The V and J ends lost 0 bases and 5 bases, in that order; junction bases with no gene match: 2. Germline values: CDR1 SGHNT, CDR2 YYREEE (reference sequence). In nucleotides, the CDR3 is TGTGCCAGCAGCTTGGGGGACAGGGAATATGGCTACACCTTC. This gives the protein CASSLGDREYGYTF. Full variable domain (remainder filled in from reference TRBV5-4 and TRBJ1-2): ETGVTQSPTHLIKTRGQQVTLRCSSQSGHNTVSWYQQALGQGPQFIFQYYREEENGRGNFPPRFSGLQFPNYSSELNVNALELDDSALYLCASSLGDREYGYTFGSGTRLTVV.

This clone was counted a few times. This chain links TRBV10-3 with TRBJ1-1; D is uncertain. The CDR3 loop spans 13 amino acids. Germline V gene data show CDR1 as ENHRY and CDR2 as SYGVKD. For the CDR3, the DNA is TGTGCGGTCCGGAAGGATCTGAACACTGAAGCTTTCTTT. Protein product: CAVRKDLNTEAFF.

This clone has more than one count but fewer than ten. The genes are TRBV4-3 and TRBJ2-6, with TRBD2 as a possible D gene (6 bases). The ends were cut back, 1 base at V and 2 bases at J, with 9 bases in the middle. There are 16 residues in the CDR3. CDR1 and CDR2 (germline): LGHNA, YSLEER. The CDR3 region has the DNA TGCGCCAGCAGCCAAGCGGGGGTCACTGGGGCCAACGTCCTGACTTTC. It yields the protein CASSQAGVTGANVLTF.

Only a few counts were recorded for this clone. V and J are TRBV4-3 and TRBJ1-2, with D unresolved. Germline CDR1 reads LGHNA; CDR2 reads YSLEER. CDR3 length: 18 residues. Trimming removed 0 bases at V and 3 bases at J, with 20 bases between. CDR3 nucleotides: TGCGCCAGCAGCCAAGATAGTTATTCAGGAGGTATTTACTATGGCTACACCTTC. Protein: CASSQDSYSGGIYYGYTF.

This clone was detected only a few times. V is TRBV28 and J is TRBJ2-5, with unresolved D. The CDR3 is made up of 10 amino acids. V was trimmed by 5 bases and J by 7 bases, leaving 5 bases between them. Germline CDR1 is MDHEN and CDR2 is SYDVKM. CDR3 sequence reads: CASSGRTQYF. CDR3 sequence (DNA): TGTGCCAGCAGTGGCCGGACCCAGTACTTC.